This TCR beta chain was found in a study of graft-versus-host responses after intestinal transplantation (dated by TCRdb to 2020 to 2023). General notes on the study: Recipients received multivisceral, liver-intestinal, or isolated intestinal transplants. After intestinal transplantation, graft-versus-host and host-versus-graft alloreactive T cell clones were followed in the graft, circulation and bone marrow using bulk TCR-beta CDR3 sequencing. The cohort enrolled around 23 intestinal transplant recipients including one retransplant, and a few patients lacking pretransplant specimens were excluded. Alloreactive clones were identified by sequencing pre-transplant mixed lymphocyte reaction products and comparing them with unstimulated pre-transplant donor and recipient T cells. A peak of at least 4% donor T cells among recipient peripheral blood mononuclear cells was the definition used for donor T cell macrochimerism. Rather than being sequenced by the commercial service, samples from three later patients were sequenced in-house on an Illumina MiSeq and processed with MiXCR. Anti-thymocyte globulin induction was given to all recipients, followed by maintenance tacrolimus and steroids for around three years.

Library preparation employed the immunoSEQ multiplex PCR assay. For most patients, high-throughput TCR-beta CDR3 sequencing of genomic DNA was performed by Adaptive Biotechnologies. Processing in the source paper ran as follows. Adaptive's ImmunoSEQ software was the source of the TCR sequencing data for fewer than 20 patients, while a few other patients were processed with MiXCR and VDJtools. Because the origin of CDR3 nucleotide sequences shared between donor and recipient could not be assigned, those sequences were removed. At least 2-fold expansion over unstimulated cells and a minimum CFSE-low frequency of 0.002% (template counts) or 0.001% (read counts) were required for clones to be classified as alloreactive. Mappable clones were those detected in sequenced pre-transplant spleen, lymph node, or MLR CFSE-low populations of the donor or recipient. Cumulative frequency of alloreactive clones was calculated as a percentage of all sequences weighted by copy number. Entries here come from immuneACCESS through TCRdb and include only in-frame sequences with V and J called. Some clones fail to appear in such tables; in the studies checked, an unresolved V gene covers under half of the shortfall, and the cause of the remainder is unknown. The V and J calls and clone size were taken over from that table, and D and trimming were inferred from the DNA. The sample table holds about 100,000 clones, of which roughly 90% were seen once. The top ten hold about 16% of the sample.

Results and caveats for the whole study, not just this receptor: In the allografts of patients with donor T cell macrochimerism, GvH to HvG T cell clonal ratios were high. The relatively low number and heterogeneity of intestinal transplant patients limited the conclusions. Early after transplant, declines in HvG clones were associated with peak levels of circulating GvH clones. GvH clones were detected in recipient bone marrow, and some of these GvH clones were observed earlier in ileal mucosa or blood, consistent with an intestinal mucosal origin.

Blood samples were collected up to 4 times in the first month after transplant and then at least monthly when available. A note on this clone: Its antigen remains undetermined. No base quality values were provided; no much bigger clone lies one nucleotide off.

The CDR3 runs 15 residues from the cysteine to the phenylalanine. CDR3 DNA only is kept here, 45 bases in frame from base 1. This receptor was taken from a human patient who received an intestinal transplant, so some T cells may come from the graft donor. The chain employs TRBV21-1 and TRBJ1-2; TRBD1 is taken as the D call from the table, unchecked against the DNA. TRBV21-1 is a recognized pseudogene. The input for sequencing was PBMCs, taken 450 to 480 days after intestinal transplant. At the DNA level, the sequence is TGTGCCAGCAGCAAATGTTCCCAGGGCCCGTATGGCTACACCTTC. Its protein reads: CASSKCSQGPYGYTF.